Sequencing of this T cell receptor beta chain was carried out in a study of T cells in Graves' hyperthyroidism and ophthalmopathy. Across the study: Sampling of peripheral blood happened at initial diagnosis, prior to any treatment.

Findings of the study overall: It was a median around 6 months before onset that the model predicted ophthalmopathy.

The TCR beta CDR3 regions underwent amplification using RNA transcripts as the source. TCR CDR3 regions were first amplified by RT-PCR with HTBI primers. TCRdb processed the multiplex PCR reads anew with MiXCR; each CDR3 protein has one entry. Of hundreds of thousands of distinct CDR3 sequences listed, over 12% are singletons. Thyroid ultrasound, orbital computed tomography, clinical symptoms, and serum thyroxine and TRAb underpinned diagnoses. As to this clonotype: The antigen is undetermined.

The CDR3 runs to 15 residues. Per germline, CDR1 DFQATT and CDR2 SNEGSKA (reference sequence). V lost 3 bases, J lost 2 bases, and 6 bases stayed unmatched. The chain uses TRBV20-1 and TRBJ2-7; 11 bases agree with TRBD2. Sequencing was done on a sample of blood. This clonotype originated in a young man with Graves' ophthalmopathy. The CDR3 is CSASSLAGGPYEQYF. The CDR3 bases are TGCAGTGCTAGCTCATTAGCGGGGGGGCCCTACGAGCAGTACTTC.